Listed below are T cell receptor beta chains from one sample, sequenced in a study of T cell repertoires in cytomegalovirus infection. Which antigens these TCRs recognize remains unknown. TCRdb processed the reads anew with MiXCR; each CDR3 protein has one entry. The table records 110,000 to 150,000 distinct CDR3 sequences, about 32% of them present only once. Sequencing was performed on CD8+ T cells from cultured PBMCs, taken from culture after CMV antigen stimulation. Source of these receptors: a human donor in good health (CMV status not recorded). Some clones in this sample may be carry-over from other donors' samples. The CDR3 runs from the conserved cysteine through the conserved F or W. The order of the fields is D gene, V gene, clone size, J gene, CDR3 length, CDR3 DNA, CDR3 protein. A D gene is named only where the DNA matches it firmly. Not all rows give a size; the values are once, few, many and, for expanded clones, a class.

>.|TRBV24-1|.|TRBJ1-5|18
TGTGCCACCAGTGACCCCTTAGGGGGGCGCAGGGGCAATCAGCCCCAGCATTTT
CATSDPLGGRRGNQPQHF
>TRBD1|TRBV28|few|TRBJ1-4|13
TGTGCCAGCATGGACAGGTTGTTCGAAAAACTGTTTTTT
CASMDRLFEKLFF
>.|TRBV28|.|TRBJ1-1|13
TGTGCCAGCAGTCGTGCAGGCGGCACTGAAGCTTTCTTT
CASSRAGGTEAFF
>TRBD2|TRBV24-1|many|TRBJ2-1|16
TGTGCCACCAGTGATCCAACGGGACTAGCGGCTGATGAGCAGTTCTTC
CATSDPTGLAADEQFF
>.|TRBV7-8|many|TRBJ1-6|15
TGTGCCAGCAGCTCGCTCCTTCACCAGAGTTCACCCCTCCACTTT
CASSSLLHQSSPLHF
>.|TRBV5-1|.|TRBJ2-7|13
TGCGCCAGCAGCCCGCATGGTAACTACGAGCAGTACTTC
CASSPHGNYEQYF
>TRBD2|TRBV5-6|.|TRBJ2-1|16
TGTGCCAGCAGCTTTCAGCGGGGCAGGGCATACAATGAGCAGTTCTTC
CASSFQRGRAYNEQFF
>.|TRBV5-6|many|TRBJ2-1|12
TGTGCCAGCAGCTACAGGTACAATGAGCAGTTCTTC
CASSYRYNEQFF
>TRBD1|TRBV7-8|few|TRBJ1-2|13
TGTGCCAGCAGCTTCGGGACAGGCGGCGGCTACACCTTC
CASSFGTGGGYTF
>.|TRBV12-3/TRBV12-4|.|TRBJ1-5|14
TGTGCCAGCAGTTTACCCGGACTGAATCAGCCCCAGCATTTT
CASSLPGLNQPQHF
>TRBD1|TRBV12-3/TRBV12-4|.|TRBJ2-3|15
TGTGCCAGCAGTTTAGCGGGACAGGGAACAGATACGCAGTATTTT
CASSLAGQGTDTQYF
>.|TRBV6-6|few|TRBJ1-6|16
TGTGCCAGCAGTTACCCTCGGCTTTTCAGTGGGCCCACCCTCCACTTT
CASSYPRLFSGPTLHF
>.|TRBV6-8|few|TRBJ2-1|11
TGTGCCAGCAGTTACTCGAATGAGCAGTTCTTC
CASSYSNEQFF
>TRBD1|TRBV2|.|TRBJ2-1|14
TGTGCCAGCCAAGGACAGGGGGCTAGAAATGAGCAGTTCTTC
CASQGQGARNEQFF
>TRBD1|TRBV19|.|TRBJ1-2|15
TGTGCCAGTAGTATCCCCGCAGGGGGTTACTATGGCTACACCTTC
CASSIPAGGYYGYTF